A selection of T cell receptor beta chains follows, all from one sample in a study of cytomegalovirus exposure and HLA in healthy donors. Profiled with immunoSEQ multiplex PCR; TCRdb holds only in-frame clones, not every one. Found here are 150,000 to 180,000 clones, 70% to 90% of them singletons; the top ten hold about 2.3%. Sequenced input: PBMCs. The receptor set was obtained from a woman younger than 35 in good health and CMV-seronegative. The CDR3 runs from the conserved cysteine through the conserved F or W. D genes are given only for firm matches.

D gene: -; J gene: TRBJ2-1; CDR3 length: 11; V gene: TRBV20-1; CDR3 protein: CSAGGAYEQFF
D gene: -; J gene: TRBJ2-1; CDR3 length: 14; V gene: TRBV5-6; CDR3 protein: CASSFQGLDNEQFF
D gene: -; J gene: TRBJ2-5; CDR3 length: 13; V gene: TRBV2; CDR3 protein: CASIWQGGETQYF
D gene: -; J gene: TRBJ2-1; CDR3 length: 14; V gene: TRBV28; CDR3 protein: CASRGTLRYNEQFF
D gene: TRBD2; J gene: TRBJ2-1; CDR3 length: 15; V gene: TRBV27; CDR3 protein: CASRLPGLDRIEQFF
D gene: TRBD1; J gene: TRBJ1-2; CDR3 length: 17; V gene: TRBV11-3; CDR3 protein: CASSLDLIGQGNYGYTF
D gene: -; J gene: TRBJ1-3; CDR3 length: 16; V gene: TRBV7-9; CDR3 protein: CASSLYLGSSGNTIYF
D gene: TRBD1; J gene: TRBJ2-7; CDR3 length: 13; V gene: TRBV4-3; CDR3 protein: CASSHRTGPEQYF
D gene: -; J gene: TRBJ1-2; CDR3 length: 14; V gene: TRBV27; CDR3 protein: CATMGQGTNYGYTF
D gene: TRBD1; J gene: TRBJ2-7; CDR3 length: 14; V gene: TRBV27; CDR3 protein: CASSFGGQGLEQYF
D gene: -; J gene: TRBJ2-7; CDR3 length: 14; V gene: TRBV10-3; CDR3 protein: CATWGGPGSYEQYF
D gene: TRBD2; J gene: TRBJ2-1; CDR3 length: 17; V gene: TRBV10-1; CDR3 protein: CASSESKPAGANNEQFF
D gene: TRBD1; J gene: TRBJ1-6; CDR3 length: 16; V gene: TRBV4-1; CDR3 protein: CASSPFTDRDNSPLHF
D gene: -; J gene: TRBJ2-6; CDR3 length: 17; V gene: TRBV4-2; CDR3 protein: CASSQGGGGSGANVLTF
D gene: -; J gene: TRBJ1-1; CDR3 length: 13; V gene: TRBV2; CDR3 protein: CASSDQANTEAFF
D gene: TRBD1; J gene: TRBJ1-2; CDR3 length: 14; V gene: TRBV7-2; CDR3 protein: CASRSNRGGYGYTF
D gene: TRBD1; J gene: TRBJ1-2; CDR3 length: 14; V gene: TRBV11-2; CDR3 protein: CASSLVAGDSGYTF